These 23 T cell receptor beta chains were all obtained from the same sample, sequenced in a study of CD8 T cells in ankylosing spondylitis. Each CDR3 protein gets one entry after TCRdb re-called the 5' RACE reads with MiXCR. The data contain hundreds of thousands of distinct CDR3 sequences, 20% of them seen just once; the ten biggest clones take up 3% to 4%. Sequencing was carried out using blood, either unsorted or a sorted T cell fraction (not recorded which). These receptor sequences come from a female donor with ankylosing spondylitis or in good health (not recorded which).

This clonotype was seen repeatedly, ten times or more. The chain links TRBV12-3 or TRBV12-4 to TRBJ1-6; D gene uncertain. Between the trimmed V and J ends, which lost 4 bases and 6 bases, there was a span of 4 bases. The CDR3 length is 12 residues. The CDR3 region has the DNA TGTGCCAGCAGTTCCCTTAATTCACCCCTCCACTTT. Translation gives CASSSLNSPLHF.

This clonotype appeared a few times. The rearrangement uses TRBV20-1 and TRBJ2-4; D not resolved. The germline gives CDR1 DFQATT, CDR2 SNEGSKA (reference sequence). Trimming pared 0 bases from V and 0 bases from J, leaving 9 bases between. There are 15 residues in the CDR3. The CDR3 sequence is CSARDHTLAKNIQYF. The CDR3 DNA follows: TGCAGTGCTAGAGATCACACGCTAGCCAAAAACATTCAGTACTTC.

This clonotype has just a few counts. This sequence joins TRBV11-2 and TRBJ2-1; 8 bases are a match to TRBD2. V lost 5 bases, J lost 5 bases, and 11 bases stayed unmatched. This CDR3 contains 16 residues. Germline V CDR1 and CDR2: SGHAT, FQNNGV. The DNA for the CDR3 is TGTGCCAGCAGCCTATTAGCGGGAAGTGGGAACAATGAGCAGTTCTTC. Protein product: CASSLLAGSGNNEQFF.

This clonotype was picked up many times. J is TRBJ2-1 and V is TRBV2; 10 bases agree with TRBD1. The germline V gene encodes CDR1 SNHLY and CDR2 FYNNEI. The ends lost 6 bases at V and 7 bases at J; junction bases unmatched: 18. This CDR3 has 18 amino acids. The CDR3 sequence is CASRITLTPGQGRNEQFF. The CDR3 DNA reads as TGTGCCAGCAGGATCACCCTCACGCCGGGACAGGGGAGGAATGAGCAGTTCTTC.

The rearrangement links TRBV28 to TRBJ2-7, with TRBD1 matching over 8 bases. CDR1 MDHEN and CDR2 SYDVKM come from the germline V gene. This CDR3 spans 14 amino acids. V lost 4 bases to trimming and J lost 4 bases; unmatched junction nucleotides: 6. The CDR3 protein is CASSSRTGRYEQYF. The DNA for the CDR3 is TGTGCCAGCAGTTCCCGGACAGGGAGGTACGAGCAGTACTTC.

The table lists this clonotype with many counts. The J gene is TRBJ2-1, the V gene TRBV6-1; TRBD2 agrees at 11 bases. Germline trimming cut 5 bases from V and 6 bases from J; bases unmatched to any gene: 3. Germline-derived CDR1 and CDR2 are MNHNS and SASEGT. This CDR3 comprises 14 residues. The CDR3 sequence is CASSLAGGLNEQFF. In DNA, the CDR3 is TGTGCCAGCAGTCTAGCGGGAGGCCTCAATGAGCAGTTCTTC.

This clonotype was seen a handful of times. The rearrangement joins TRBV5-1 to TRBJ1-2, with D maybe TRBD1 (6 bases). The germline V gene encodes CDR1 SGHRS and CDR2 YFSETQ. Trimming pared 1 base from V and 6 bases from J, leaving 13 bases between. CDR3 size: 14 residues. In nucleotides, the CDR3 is TGCGCCAGCAGCTTGACCCTGCAGGGGAATGGCTACACCTTC. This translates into CASSLTLQGNGYTF.

CDR3 sequence (DNA): TGCGCCAGCAAGGCTAGCGGGAGGACCGGGGAGCTGTTTTTT. Its protein product is CASKASGRTGELFF. The chain uses TRBV10-2 and TRBJ2-2; 11 positions match TRBD2. The CDR3 has 14 amino acids. Germline V CDR1 and CDR2: WSHSY, SAAADI. J lost 5 bases, V lost 7 bases, and 3 bases had no gene match.

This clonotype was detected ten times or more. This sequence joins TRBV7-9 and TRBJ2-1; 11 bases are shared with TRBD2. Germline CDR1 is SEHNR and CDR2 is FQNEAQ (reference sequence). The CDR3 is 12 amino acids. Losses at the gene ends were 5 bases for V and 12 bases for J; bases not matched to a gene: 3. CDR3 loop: CASSGSGRGQFF. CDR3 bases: TGTGCCAGCAGCGGTAGCGGGAGGGGGCAGTTCTTC.

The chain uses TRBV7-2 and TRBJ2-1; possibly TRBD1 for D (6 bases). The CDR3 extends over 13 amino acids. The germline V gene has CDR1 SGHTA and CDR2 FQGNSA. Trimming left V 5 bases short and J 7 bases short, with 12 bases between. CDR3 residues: CASSPLQGNEQFF. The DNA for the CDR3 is TGTGCCAGCAGCCCATTACAGGGAAATGAGCAGTTCTTC.

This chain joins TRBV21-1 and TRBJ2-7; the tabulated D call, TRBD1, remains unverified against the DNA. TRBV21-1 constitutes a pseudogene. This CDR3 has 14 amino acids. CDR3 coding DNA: TGTGCCAGCAGCACCCGACAGGGTAGAGACGAGCAGTACTTC. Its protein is CASSTRQGRDEQYF.

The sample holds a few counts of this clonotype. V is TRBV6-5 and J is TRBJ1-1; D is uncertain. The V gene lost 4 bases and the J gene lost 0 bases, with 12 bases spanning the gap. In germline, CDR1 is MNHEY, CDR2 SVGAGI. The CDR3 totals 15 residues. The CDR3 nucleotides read TGTGCCAGCAGTTTCAACAGAGTAATGAACACTGAAGCTTTCTTT. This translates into CASSFNRVMNTEAFF.

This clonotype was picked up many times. CDR3 bases: TGCAGTGCTAGAGATGGTGGGGGCCCTGGGAATGAGCAGTTCTTC. Translating it yields CSARDGGGPGNEQFF. The genes are TRBV20-1 and TRBJ2-1; D may be TRBD1 (6 bases). CDR1 and CDR2 from the germline V gene are DFQATT and SNEGSKA (reference sequence). This CDR3 comprises 15 residues. V was clipped by 0 bases and J by 7 bases, with 16 bases between them.

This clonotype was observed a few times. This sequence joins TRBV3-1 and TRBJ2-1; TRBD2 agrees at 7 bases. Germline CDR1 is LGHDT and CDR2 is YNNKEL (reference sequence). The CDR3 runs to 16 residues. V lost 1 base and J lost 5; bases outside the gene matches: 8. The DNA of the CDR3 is TGTGCCAGCAGCCAAGGCCCAAGCAGCGGGAACAATGAGCAGTTCTTC. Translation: CASSQGPSSGNNEQFF.

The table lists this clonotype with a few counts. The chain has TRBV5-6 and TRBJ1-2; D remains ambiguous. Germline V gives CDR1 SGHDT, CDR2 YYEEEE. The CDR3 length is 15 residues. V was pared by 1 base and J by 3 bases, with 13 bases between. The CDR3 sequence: CASSLFRAAYYGYTF. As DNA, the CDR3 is TGTGCCAGCAGCTTGTTCCGGGCGGCCTACTATGGCTACACCTTC.

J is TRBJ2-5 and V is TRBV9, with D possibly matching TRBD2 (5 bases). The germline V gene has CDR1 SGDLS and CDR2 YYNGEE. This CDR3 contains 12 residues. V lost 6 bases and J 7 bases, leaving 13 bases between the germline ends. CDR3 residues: CASKREGGTQYF. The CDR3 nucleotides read TGTGCCAGCAAGAGGGAAGGAGGGACCCAGTACTTC.

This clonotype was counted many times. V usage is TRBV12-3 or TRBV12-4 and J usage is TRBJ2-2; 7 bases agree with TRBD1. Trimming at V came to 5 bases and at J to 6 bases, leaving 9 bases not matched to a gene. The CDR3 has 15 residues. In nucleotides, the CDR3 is TGTGCCAGCAGTCCGACAGGGTCAATAGCCGGGGAGCTGTTTTTT. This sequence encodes CASSPTGSIAGELFF.

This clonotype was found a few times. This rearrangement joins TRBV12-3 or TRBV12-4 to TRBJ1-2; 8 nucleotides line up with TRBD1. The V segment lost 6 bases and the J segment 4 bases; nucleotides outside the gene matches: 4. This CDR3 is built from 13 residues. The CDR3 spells CASRATGGYGYTF. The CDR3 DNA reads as TGTGCCAGCAGAGCTACAGGGGGCTATGGCTACACCTTC.

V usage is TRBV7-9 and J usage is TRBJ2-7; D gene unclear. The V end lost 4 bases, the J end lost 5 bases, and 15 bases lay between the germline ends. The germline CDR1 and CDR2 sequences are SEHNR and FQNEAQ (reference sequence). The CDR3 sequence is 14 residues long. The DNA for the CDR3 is TGTGCCAGCAGCTCCTACGCAACTCCCCACGAGCAGTACTTC. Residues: CASSSYATPHEQYF.

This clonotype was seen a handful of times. CDR3 amino acids: CSASSDPHGRGGIPFF. The DNA of the CDR3 is TGCAGTGCTAGCTCAGATCCCCATGGCAGGGGAGGAATCCCTTTCTTT. The chain has TRBV20-1 and TRBJ1-1; a weak D match, TRBD1 (6 bases). This CDR3 is built from 16 residues. Germline CDR1 and CDR2: DFQATT and SNEGSKA (reference sequence). Trimming took 3 bases from V and 12 from J, leaving 29 bases between them.

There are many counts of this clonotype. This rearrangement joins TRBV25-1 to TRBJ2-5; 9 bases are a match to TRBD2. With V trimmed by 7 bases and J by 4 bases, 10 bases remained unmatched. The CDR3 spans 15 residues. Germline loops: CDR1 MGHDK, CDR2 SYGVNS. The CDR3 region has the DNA TGTGCCAGCACTCCAACGCGGGGGGGCAGAGAGACCCAGTACTTC. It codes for CASTPTRGGRETQYF.

The CDR3 loop reads CASSLDPSTGGEQFF. As DNA, the CDR3 is TGTGCCAGCAGCTTAGATCCCTCTACAGGAGGAGAGCAGTTCTTC. V gene TRBV11-3 combines with J gene TRBJ2-1; possibly TRBD1 or TRBD2 for D (5 bases each). Germline CDR1 is SGHNT and CDR2 is YENEEA. The CDR3 is 15 residues long. Trimming left V 0 bases short and J 10 bases short, with 16 bases between.

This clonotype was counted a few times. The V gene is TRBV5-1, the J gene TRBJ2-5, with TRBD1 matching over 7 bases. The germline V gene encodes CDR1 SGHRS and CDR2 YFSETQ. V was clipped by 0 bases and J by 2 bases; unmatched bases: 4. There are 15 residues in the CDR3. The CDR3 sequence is CASSLEGAEQETQYF. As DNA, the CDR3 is TGCGCCAGCAGCTTGGAGGGGGCAGAACAAGAGACCCAGTACTTC.